This T cell receptor beta chain was identified in a study of OX40 agonist ivuxolimab in advanced cancers. Study-level information: Two cutaneous melanoma patients and one hepatocellular carcinoma patient, three in all, had partial responses.

About this clone itself: The antigen remains unidentified.

V was pared by 5 bases and J by 0 bases, with 11 bases between. CDR1 is SGHRS and CDR2 is YFSETQ in the germline V gene. The CDR3 spans 15 residues. TCRdb keeps only in-frame clones here, not all; method: immunoSEQ multiplex PCR. This sample yields about 62,000 clones, of which around nine tenths are seen a single time; approximately 0.3% belongs to the top ten. Regarding the study as a whole: Also present in some nonresponders was a low level of normalized T-cell clonal expansion.

The receptor comes from an adult with an advanced solid tumor such as melanoma, head and neck, liver or kidney cancer. The sample was CD4+ or CD8+ T cells sorted from blood, taken in a trial of the OX40 agonist ivuxolimab. This chain links TRBV5-1 with TRBJ2-2, with D perhaps matching TRBD2 (6 bases). The CDR3 region is CASRSLATNTGELFF. CDR3 DNA: TGCGCCAGCAGATCCCTAGCGACGAACACCGGGGAGCTGTTTTTT.